The 21 T cell receptor beta chains reported below all come from one sample, sequenced in a study of blood T cell repertoires in COVID-19 (dated by TCRdb to the early 2020s). Receptor amplification or capture employed the immunoSEQ multiplex PCR assay. TCRdb limited this immuneACCESS table to in-frame rearrangements with V and J called. A share of clones is missing; checked studies link under half to unresolved V genes, and the rest is unexplained. For this sample the table gives just over 250,000 clones, of which around 90% were detected only once. Roughly a tenth of the sample goes to the ten largest clones. Sequenced input: peripheral blood. The receptors were gathered from a woman in her 70s with COVID-19, enrolled during active disease.

This chain connects TRBV2 to TRBJ1-2; perhaps TRBD1 as D (5 bases). V lost 3 bases to trimming and J lost 6 bases, with 11 bases between them. The CDR3 extends over 13 amino acids. CDR1 and CDR2 (germline): SNHLY, FYNNEI. The CDR3 here is CASSDQGVDGYTF. The CDR3 bases are TGTGCCAGCAGTGATCAAGGGGTCGATGGCTACACCTTC.

The V gene is TRBV5-4, the J gene TRBJ1-2, with 7 bases aligning to TRBD1. CDR3 length: 15 amino acids. The V gene's germline CDR1 is SGHNT and CDR2 YYREEE (reference sequence). J was trimmed by 5 bases and V by 4 bases; bases with no gene match: 11. The CDR3 spells CASSPGDRKIYGYTF. The CDR3 nucleotides read TGTGCCAGCAGCCCCGGGGACAGAAAAATTTATGGCTACACCTTC.

This clone was seen a handful of times. V is TRBV21-1 and J is TRBJ2-2; the table's D call of TRBD2 was not tested on the DNA. TRBV21-1 is termed a pseudogene. This CDR3 region has 12 residues. CDR3 in DNA: TGTGCCAGCAGCAACCGTACCGGGGAGCTGTTTTTT. Its translation is CASSNRTGELFF.

The genes are TRBV27 and TRBJ2-7; 7 bases line up with TRBD1. V trimming: 3 bases; J trimming: 0 bases; junction bases outside the gene matches: 11. The CDR3 spans 17 residues. CDR1 is MNHEY and CDR2 is SMNVEV in the germline V gene (reference sequence). This chain's CDR3 is CASSFSPTGLNSYEQYF. CDR3 nucleotide sequence: TGTGCCAGCAGTTTCTCACCGACAGGGCTGAACTCCTACGAGCAGTACTTC.

This clone is a singleton in its sample. The J gene is TRBJ2-7, the V gene TRBV2; 9 bases fit TRBD2. V was pared by 2 bases and J by 5 bases, with 7 bases of the junction left unmatched. CDR3 length equals 15 residues. Germline assignment: CDR1 SNHLY and CDR2 FYNNEI. DNA for the CDR3: TGTGCCAGCAGTGAACCGGGACTAGCAGAGGACGAGCAGTACTTC. This translates into CASSEPGLAEDEQYF.

The chain recombines TRBV6-5 with TRBJ1-4; 9 bases align to TRBD1. Trimming cost V 6 bases and J 8 bases; bases outside gene matches: 4. The CDR3 contains 13 residues. The germline CDR1 and CDR2 sequences are MNHEY and SVGAGI. DNA for the CDR3: TGTGCCAGCAGGGGACAGGGTCACGAAAAACTGTTTTTT. Its translation: CASRGQGHEKLFF.

CDR3 region: CASSNTGTGSREQYF. The CDR3 region has the DNA TGTGCCAGCAGCAACACCGGGACAGGTTCTCGCGAGCAGTACTTC. This rearrangement joins TRBV6-2 or TRBV6-3 to TRBJ2-7, with 8 nucleotides matching TRBD1. Germline CDR1 MNHEY, CDR2 SVGEGT. The CDR3 totals 15 residues. J gave up 6 bases and V 6 bases, and 13 bases lay outside the gene matches.

The V call is TRBV28, the J call TRBJ2-1; D may be TRBD2 (6 bases). Trimming took off 7 bases at V and 4 bases at J, with 14 bases between the two ends. This CDR3 spans 14 amino acids. From germline, CDR1 is MDHEN and CDR2 SYDVKM. The CDR3 region has the DNA TGTGCCAGCACCCTCCTGGGGGGATACAATGAGCAGTTCTTC. This sequence encodes CASTLLGGYNEQFF.

There are a few counts of this clone. V gene TRBV12-3 or TRBV12-4 combines with J gene TRBJ2-5; D is unresolved. The CDR3 extends over 13 amino acids. The ends were cut back, 3 bases at V and 4 bases at J, with 9 bases in the middle. Written as DNA, the CDR3 is TGTGCCAGCAGTTTTTCCAGTCCAGAGACCCAGTACTTC. Translation gives CASSFSSPETQYF.

This clone was observed a few times. V is TRBV19 and J is TRBJ1-6, with 7 bases matching TRBD1. V trimming: 5 bases; J trimming: 4 bases; junction bases outside the gene matches: 5. This CDR3 has 15 amino acids. The germline V gene has CDR1 LNHDA and CDR2 SQIVND (reference sequence). For the CDR3, the DNA is TGTGCCAGTAGTGCCGGGACAGCATATAATTCACCCCTCCACTTT. The encoded protein is CASSAGTAYNSPLHF.

The V gene is TRBV5-1, the J gene TRBJ1-1; tentative D call: TRBD1 (5 bases). The V gene lost 1 base and the J gene lost 6 bases, with 13 bases spanning the gap. The CDR3 has 14 residues. Germline CDR1 is SGHRS and CDR2 is YFSETQ. The CDR3 region has the DNA TGCGCCAGCAGCTTGCAGGGTGCCGTCGCTGAAGCTTTCTTT. Translation: CASSLQGAVAEAFF.

The J gene is TRBJ2-7, the V gene TRBV5-4; 7 bases line up with TRBD2. This CDR3 comprises 14 residues. The J segment lost 0 bases and the V segment lost 4 bases, leaving 4 bases of the junction unmatched. Germline CDR1 reads SGHNT; CDR2 reads YYREEE (reference sequence). CDR3 amino acids: CASSPGGTSYEQYF. The CDR3 nucleotides read TGTGCCAGCAGCCCGGGGGGAACCTCCTACGAGCAGTACTTC.

V and J are TRBV6-6 and TRBJ1-6, with D maybe TRBD1 (5 bases). V lost 5 bases, J lost 4 bases, and 18 bases lay in between. Germline V gives CDR1 MNHNY, CDR2 SVGAGI (reference sequence). CDR3 length equals 17 residues. The CDR3 loop reads CASSLDSTAGYNSPLHF. CDR3 nucleotides: TGTGCCAGCAGTCTTGACAGCACAGCGGGGTATAATTCACCCCTCCACTTT.

This rearrangement joins TRBV5-1 to TRBJ1-1, with a tentative D call TRBD1 (6 bases). This CDR3 comprises 14 residues. Germline V gene data show CDR1 as SGHRS and CDR2 as YFSETQ. V gave up 0 bases and J gave up 5 bases, with 11 bases separating them. The CDR3 nucleotides read TGCGCCAGCAGCTTGGGGTTAGGGGGTACTGAAGCTTTCTTT. Translated: CASSLGLGGTEAFF.

This sequence joins TRBV15 and TRBJ2-1; 9 positions match TRBD2. V dropped 3 bases and J dropped 8; count of bases not matched to a gene: 11. The CDR3 length is 16 residues. Germline CDR1 LNHNV, CDR2 YYDKDF (reference sequence). The CDR3 DNA reads TGTGCCACCAGCAGGTTTAGCGGGAGTAGTGAAGATGAGCAGTTCTTC. It translates to CATSRFSGSSEDEQFF.

This clone was recorded a few times. DNA of the CDR3: TGTGCCAGCAGGGGGGGAGGGTTAAACTATGGCTACACCTTC. This gives the protein CASRGGGLNYGYTF. The chain joins TRBV6-5 to TRBJ1-2; possibly TRBD1 for D (5 bases). With 6 bases removed from V and 2 bases from J, the gap between germline ends came to 13 bases. The CDR3 covers 14 residues. Germline CDR1 reads MNHEY; CDR2 reads SVGAGI.

This chain joins TRBV28 and TRBJ1-5; possible D gene TRBD1, 6 bases. Germline V gene lookup returns CDR1 MDHEN and CDR2 SYDVKM. The CDR3 is 15 residues long. V was cut by 7 bases and J by 3 bases, with 16 bases left in between. The CDR3 DNA reads as TGTGCCAGCAATGGGGGGGGCCAGTTCAATCAGCCCCAGCATTTT. Translated, it gives CASNGGGQFNQPQHF.

This sequence joins TRBV5-1 and TRBJ2-1; D gene uncertain. This CDR3 region has 14 residues. Germline CDR1 SGHRS, CDR2 YFSETQ. V was trimmed by 0 bases and J by 4 bases, leaving 8 bases between them. CDR3 protein: CASSLGRSYNEQFF. In DNA form, the CDR3 reads TGCGCCAGCAGCTTGGGCAGAAGTTACAATGAGCAGTTCTTC.

The chain combines TRBV19 with TRBJ2-5, with TRBD1 identical over 7 bases. Trimming cost V 7 bases and J 2 bases; bases outside gene matches: 7. Germline CDR1 and CDR2: LNHDA and SQIVND (reference sequence). The CDR3 contains 14 residues. The CDR3: CASTRTGDQETQYF. CDR3 coding DNA: TGTGCCAGTACGCGCACAGGGGATCAAGAGACCCAGTACTTC.

The chain recombines TRBV12-5 with TRBJ2-7, with 12 bases that match TRBD2. Germline CDR1 is LGHNT and CDR2 is FRNRAP. J lost 4 bases, V lost 0 bases, and 1 base had no gene match. The CDR3 covers 15 residues. CDR3 sequence (DNA): TGTGCTAGTGGTTTGGTAACTAGCGGGAGGTACGAGCAGTACTTC. Translating gives CASGLVTSGRYEQYF. Supplemented by reference TRBV12-5 and TRBJ2-7, the full variable domain reads DARVTQTPRHKVTEMGQEVTMRCQPILGHNTVFWYRQTMMQGLELLAYFRNRAPLDDSGMPKDRFSAEMPDATLATLKIQPSEPRDSAVYFCASGLVTSGRYEQYFGPGTRLTVT.

The sample holds a few counts of this clone. V usage is TRBV7-8 and J usage is TRBJ1-4; 9 positions agree with TRBD1. The CDR3 sequence is 20 residues long. Per the germline V gene, CDR1 is SGHVS and CDR2 is FQNEAQ. Trimming took 1 base from V and 0 from J; bases not matched to a gene: 12. Written as DNA, the CDR3 is TGTGCCAGCAGCTTAGTCGGGGACAGGGCCGGGTGGGCAACTAATGAAAAACTGTTTTTT. Its translation: CASSLVGDRAGWATNEKLFF.